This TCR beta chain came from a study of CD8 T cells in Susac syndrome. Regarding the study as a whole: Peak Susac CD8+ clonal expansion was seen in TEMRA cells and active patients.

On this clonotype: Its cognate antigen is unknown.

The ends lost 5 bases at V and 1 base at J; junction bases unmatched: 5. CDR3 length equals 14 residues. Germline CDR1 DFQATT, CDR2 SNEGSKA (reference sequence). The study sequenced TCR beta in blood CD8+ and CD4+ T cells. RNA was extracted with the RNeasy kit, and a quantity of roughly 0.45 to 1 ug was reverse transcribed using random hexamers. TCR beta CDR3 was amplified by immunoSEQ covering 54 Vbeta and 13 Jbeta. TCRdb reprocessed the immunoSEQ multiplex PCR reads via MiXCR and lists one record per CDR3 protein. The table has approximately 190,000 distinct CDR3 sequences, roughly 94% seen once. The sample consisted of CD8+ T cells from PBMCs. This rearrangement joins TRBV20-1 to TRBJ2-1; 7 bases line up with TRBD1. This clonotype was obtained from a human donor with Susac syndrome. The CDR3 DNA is TGCAGTGCTCCAAGACAGGGTTCCTACAATGAGCAGTTCTTC. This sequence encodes CSAPRQGSYNEQFF.